One sample yielded the 19 T cell receptor beta chains listed below, sequenced in a study of vaccination effects on CD4 cells after COVID-19. Viral peptide pools were used in the ViraFEST assay to expand antigen-specific CD4+ T cells, and sequencing came afterward. Scientists isolated CD4+ T cells after an approximately 11-day culture period ended. All vaccine recipients tested negative for nucleocapsid antibodies and had never contracted SARS-CoV-2 infection. No antigen is known for these receptors. The method was immunoSEQ multiplex PCR; TCRdb's version includes in-frame clones alone and lacks a portion of them. The table shows about 24,000 clones, with 74% occurring only once. This sample comprised CD4+ T cells from PBMCs cultured with SARS-CoV-2 spike peptides, obtained before COVID-19 vaccination. These receptor sequences come from a human donor who received a COVID-19 vaccine.

The gene calls are TRBV11-2 and TRBJ2-2; either TRBD1 or TRBD2 may fit D (6 bases each). V gave up 5 bases and J gave up 4 bases, with 14 bases separating them. The CDR3 has 15 residues. Germline CDR1 is SGHAT and CDR2 is FQNNGV. CDR3 region: CASSPGEGGTGELFF. The CDR3 DNA reads as TGTGCCAGCAGCCCGGGCGAGGGGGGCACCGGGGAGCTGTTTTTT.

This clone appeared a single time. This chain joins TRBV29-1 and TRBJ2-7; TRBD1 matches at 8 bases. The CDR3 loop spans 13 amino acids. CDR1 and CDR2 (germline): SQVTM, ANQGSEA. J was trimmed by 6 bases and V by 6 bases; bases with no gene match: 10. As DNA, the CDR3 is TGCAGCGTGCTAAGACAGGGGCAAAGCGAGCAGTACTTC. It specifies CSVLRQGQSEQYF.

The gene calls are TRBV21-1 and TRBJ1-5. TRBV21-1 is a recognized pseudogene. The CDR3 length is 13 residues. The CDR3 loop is CASSKAIRQPQHF. The CDR3 bases are TGTGCCAGCAGCAAAGCAATTCGGCAGCCCCAGCATTTT.

The chain employs TRBV5-1 and TRBJ1-2, with TRBD1 identical over 8 bases. With 3 bases clipped from V and 4 bases from J, the junction kept 8 bases outside the gene matches. Germline lookup yields CDR1 SGHRS and CDR2 YFSETQ. The CDR3 is 15 residues long. The CDR3 protein is CASSSPGTGPYGYTF. The CDR3, as DNA: TGCGCCAGCAGCTCCCCTGGGACAGGCCCCTATGGCTACACCTTC.

In this sample, this clone turned up a few times. The V call is TRBV6-5, the J call TRBJ1-1; D perhaps matches TRBD1 (6 bases). V was pared by 3 bases and J by 7 bases, with 15 bases between. Germline loops: CDR1 MNHEY, CDR2 SVGAGI. The CDR3 sequence is 14 residues long. CDR3 sequence (DNA): TGTGCCAGCAGTTATAGGGGGGGCTATGGTGAAGCTTTCTTT. This gives the protein CASSYRGGYGEAFF.

J is TRBJ1-4 and V is TRBV4-1; 8 bases are a match to TRBD1. CDR1 and CDR2 from the germline V gene are MGHRA and YSYEKL. Trimming took 2 bases from V and 0 from J; bases not matched to a gene: 5. This CDR3 contains 17 residues. CDR3 DNA sequence: TGCGCCAGCAGCCAACCCGGACAGGGCGCAACTAATGAAAAACTGTTTTTT. This translates into CASSQPGQGATNEKLFF.

The J gene is TRBJ1-3, the V gene TRBV13; 10 positions match TRBD1. The CDR3 has 16 amino acids. Trimming took 5 bases from V and 4 from J; bases not matched to a gene: 8. Germline CDR1 PRHDT, CDR2 FYEKMQ (reference sequence). CDR3 amino acids: CASSLGQGISGNTIYF. DNA of the CDR3: TGTGCCAGCAGCCTGGGACAGGGGATCTCCGGAAACACCATATATTTT.

This chain joins TRBV19 and TRBJ2-3; unclear D gene. Germline loops: CDR1 LNHDA, CDR2 SQIVND (reference sequence). This CDR3 is built from 16 residues. The V end lost 6 bases, the J end lost 0 bases, and 16 bases lay between the germline ends. The CDR3 here is CASSGRTAASTDTQYF. DNA for the CDR3: TGTGCCAGTAGCGGGCGGACGGCAGCTAGCACAGATACGCAGTATTTT.

In its sample, this clone is large. The chain has TRBV30 and TRBJ1-4, with D unresolved. Trimming shortened V by 1 base and J by 2 bases, and 5 bases separated the two germline ends. This CDR3 is 13 amino acids long. The germline V gene has CDR1 GTSNPN and CDR2 SVGIG (reference sequence). The CDR3 reads CAWSESTNEKLFF. The CDR3, as DNA: TGTGCCTGGAGTGAATCGACTAATGAAAAACTGTTTTTT.

This clone was seen once. The chain is built from TRBV6-1 and TRBJ2-6; unclear D gene. With 1 base removed from V and 4 bases from J, the gap between germline ends came to 5 bases. This CDR3 is built from 14 residues. Germline V lookup: CDR1 MNHNS, CDR2 SASEGT. This CDR3 is CASSEVSGANVLTF. CDR3 nucleotide sequence: TGTGCCAGCAGTGAAGTATCCGGGGCCAACGTCCTGACTTTC.

This clone was recorded a few times. J is TRBJ2-2 and V is TRBV19; a weak D match, TRBD2 (5 bases). Trimming cost V 2 bases and J 0 bases, with 7 bases left between them. The germline V gene has CDR1 LNHDA and CDR2 SQIVND (reference sequence). This CDR3 has 15 amino acids. The CDR3 protein is CASSIREPNTGELFF. The DNA of the CDR3 is TGTGCCAGTAGTATACGGGAACCGAACACCGGGGAGCTGTTTTTT.

This clone was seen a few times. The chain has TRBV5-6 and TRBJ1-5; D is ambiguous. Per germline, CDR1 SGHDT and CDR2 YYEEEE. V was cut by 0 bases and J by 5 bases, with 6 bases left in between. There are 13 residues in the CDR3. The CDR3 protein is CASSLGRDQPQHF. DNA of the CDR3: TGTGCCAGCAGCTTGGGTCGGGATCAGCCCCAGCATTTT.

The chain has TRBV2 and TRBJ1-5; D is uncertain. Trimming left V 4 bases short and J 6 bases short, with 7 bases between. The CDR3 loop spans 12 amino acids. CDR1 SNHLY and CDR2 FYNNEI come from the germline V gene. CDR3 residues: CASSVEAQPQHF. The DNA of the CDR3 is TGTGCCAGCAGTGTTGAGGCTCAGCCCCAGCATTTT. Based on the CDR3 plus reference TRBV2 and TRBJ1-5, the full variable domain is EPEVTQTPSHQVTQMGQEVILRCVPISNHLYFYWYRQILGQKVEFLVSFYNNEISEKSEIFDDQFSVERPDGSNFTLKIRSTKLEDSAMYFCASSVEAQPQHFGDGTRLSIL.

The chain couples TRBV29-1 to TRBJ1-2; D is ambiguous. Germline V lookup: CDR1 SQVTM, CDR2 ANQGSEA. V was shortened by 2 bases and J by 8 bases, with 12 bases between the two germline ends. The CDR3 is 12 residues long. The CDR3 is CSVEFGPDGYTF. The CDR3 DNA is TGCAGCGTTGAATTCGGGCCGGACGGCTACACCTTC.

In DNA form, the CDR3 reads TGCGCCAGCAGCCAAGAGCTAGCGATCCCCGGGGAGCTGTTTTTT. Translation gives CASSQELAIPGELFF. The chain carries TRBV4-1 and TRBJ2-2; D is possibly TRBD2 (6 bases). The ends were cut back, 0 bases at V and 6 bases at J, with 11 bases in the middle. The CDR3 has 15 amino acids. CDR1 is MGHRA and CDR2 is YSYEKL in the germline V gene.

The rearrangement joins TRBV30 to TRBJ1-2, with 9 nucleotides matching TRBD1. Germline lookup yields CDR1 GTSNPN and CDR2 SVGIG (reference sequence). Trimming at V came to 1 base and at J to 13 bases, leaving 7 bases not matched to a gene. This CDR3 comprises 12 residues. Written as DNA, the CDR3 is TGTGCCTGGAGTGACCAACAGGGGGCCCGCACCTTC. Translation: CAWSDQQGARTF.

The J gene is TRBJ2-7, the V gene TRBV7-9; 9 bases are a match to TRBD1. Germline CDR1 is SEHNR and CDR2 is FQNEAQ (reference sequence). The V gene end was trimmed by 3 bases and the J gene end by 6 bases; junction bases not matched to a gene: 3. The CDR3 has 13 amino acids. As DNA, the CDR3 is TGTGCCAGCAGCTTGGACAGGGGAAGCGAGCAGTACTTC. It is translated as CASSLDRGSEQYF.

This clone was seen a few times. Other DNA sequences from this sample encode an identical CDR3 as well. The chain is built from TRBV10-3 and TRBJ2-3; D is unclear. The germline V and J ends were trimmed by 7 bases and 0 bases, with 8 bases remaining between them. The CDR3 extends over 13 amino acids. Germline V gene sequence: CDR1 ENHRY, CDR2 SYGVKD. CDR3 sequence reads: CAITSTSTDTQYF. The CDR3 DNA follows: TGTGCCATCACCTCGACTAGCACAGATACGCAGTATTTT.

This chain connects TRBV12-3 or TRBV12-4 to TRBJ1-2; D gene uncertain. V was clipped by 1 base and J by 4 bases, with 7 bases between them. CDR3 size: 13 residues. CDR3 sequence (DNA): TGTGCCAGCAGTTTAGGTCAGTCCTATGGCTACACCTTC. It translates to CASSLGQSYGYTF.